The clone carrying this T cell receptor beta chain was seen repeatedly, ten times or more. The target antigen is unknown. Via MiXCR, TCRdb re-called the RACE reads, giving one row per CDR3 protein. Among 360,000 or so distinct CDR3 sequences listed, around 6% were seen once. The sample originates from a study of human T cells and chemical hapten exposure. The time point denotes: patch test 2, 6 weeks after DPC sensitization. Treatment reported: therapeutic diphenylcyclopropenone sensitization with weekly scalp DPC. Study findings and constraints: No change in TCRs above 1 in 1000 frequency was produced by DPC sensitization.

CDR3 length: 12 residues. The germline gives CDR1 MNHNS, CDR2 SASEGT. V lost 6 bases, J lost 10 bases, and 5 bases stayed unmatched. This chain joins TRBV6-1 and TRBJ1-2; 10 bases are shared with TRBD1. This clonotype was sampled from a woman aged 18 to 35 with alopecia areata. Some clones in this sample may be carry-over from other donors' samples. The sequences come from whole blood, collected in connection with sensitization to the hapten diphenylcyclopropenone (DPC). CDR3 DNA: TGTGCCAGCAGGGCGACAGGGGGCCCCTACACCTTC. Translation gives CASRATGGPYTF.